Ten or more counts support the clone carrying this T cell receptor (beta chain). The sample belongs to a study of early T cells in non-severe SARS-CoV-2 infection. Across the study: RNA in bulk from unsorted whole blood was sequenced, and chains were unpaired.

Germline V lookup: CDR1 SSHAT, CDR2 FNYEAQ (reference sequence). The CDR3 consists of 11 residues. V was pared by 4 bases and J by 8 bases, with 6 bases between. Tagging with unique molecular identifiers was applied to individual cDNA molecules. MiXCR, run by TCRdb on the 5' RACE reads, gives a single entry per CDR3 protein. The data hold roughly 100,000 distinct CDR3 sequences, with 13% observed a single time. The sequence derives from an adult who was a healthcare worker with PCR-confirmed SARS-CoV-2 infection or an uninfected control (not recorded which). Sequencing input: whole blood. This chain connects TRBV7-7 to TRBJ2-1; D is unclear. CDR3 DNA sequence: TGTGCCAGCAGCTCGGGCGATGAGCAGTTCTTC. It codes for CASSSGDEQFF.